The 31 T cell receptor beta chains below come from one sample, sequenced in a study of CD8+ T cells in alopecia areata. cDNA reverse transcribed from extracted RNA served as the sequencing template. The repertoire was sequenced with immunoSEQ multiplex PCR; TCRdb's copy has only in-frame clones and lacks some. The sample carries roughly 190,000 clones, 60% recorded once. The treatment was: oral pan-JAK inhibitor, 5-10 mg twice daily. This specimen was CD4+ T cells sorted from blood, taken at week 24, from a patient treated with tofacitinib. Receptors were obtained from a human donor with alopecia areata.

The CDR3 spells CASSRTSTANTGELFF. The CDR3 coding sequence is TGTGCCAGCAGCCGGACTAGCACGGCGAACACCGGGGAGCTGTTTTTT. The chain joins TRBV7-2 to TRBJ2-2; 8 bases are a match to TRBD2. In germline, CDR1 is SGHTA, CDR2 FQGNSA. V dropped 5 bases and J dropped 0; count of bases not matched to a gene: 5. The CDR3 extends over 16 amino acids.

This clone has only a few counts. The CDR3 protein is CASSLAGTADGALHF. In DNA, the CDR3 is TGTGCCAGCAGCTTAGCCGGGACAGCCGACGGGGCCCTCCACTTT. This chain uses TRBV7-9 with TRBJ1-6; 7 positions match TRBD1. Germline lookup yields CDR1 SEHNR and CDR2 FQNEAQ (reference sequence). Germline trimming cut 0 bases from V and 14 bases from J; bases unmatched to any gene: 10. The CDR3 contains 15 residues.

The chain employs TRBV10-1 and TRBJ2-7; maybe TRBD1 (6 bases). Trimming took 5 bases from V and 6 from J, leaving 14 bases between them. Germline loops: CDR1 WNHNN, CDR2 SYGVQD (reference sequence). This CDR3 region has 13 residues. The CDR3 sequence: CASSSRGGREQYF. The CDR3 DNA sequence: TGCGCCAGCAGTTCCAGGGGTGGTCGCGAGCAGTACTTC.

In this sample, this clone turned up once. The V and J genes are TRBV30 and TRBJ1-2; 9 positions match TRBD1. The CDR3 totals 14 residues. The J segment lost 8 bases and the V segment lost 2 bases, leaving 9 bases of the junction unmatched. CDR1 is GTSNPN, CDR2 SVGIG, per germline (reference sequence). DNA for the CDR3: TGTGCCTGGAGTTACAGACAGGGGGTGCAGGGCTACACCTTC. This gives the protein CAWSYRQGVQGYTF.

The sample holds a few counts of this clone. A read error may account for a junction end that differs from germline. The chain carries TRBV6-6 and TRBJ2-7; no definite D call. CDR1 is MNHNY and CDR2 is SVGAGI in the germline V gene (reference sequence). This CDR3 has 11 amino acids. The CDR3 sequence: CASGYSDEQYF. In nucleotides, the CDR3 is TGTGCCAGCGGTTACTCTGACGAGCAGTACTTC.

The sample holds a few counts of this clone. The chain combines TRBV28 with TRBJ2-5; TRBD1 aligns across 9 bases. The CDR3 sequence is 15 residues long. With 7 bases clipped from V and 4 bases from J, the junction kept 10 bases outside the gene matches. Germline CDR1 is MDHEN and CDR2 is SYDVKM. The DNA of the CDR3 is TGTGCCAGCACCCACGCGGGACAGGGAGGAGAGACCCAGTACTTC. This codes for CASTHAGQGGETQYF. Based on the CDR3 plus reference TRBV28 and TRBJ2-5, the full variable domain is DVKVTQSSRYLVKRTGEKVFLECVQDMDHENMFWYRQDPGLGLRLIYFSYDVKMKEKGDIPEGYSVSREKKERFSLILESASTNQTSMYLCASTHAGQGGETQYFGPGTRLLVL.

J is TRBJ2-7 and V is TRBV5-1, with D possibly matching TRBD1 (5 bases). Germline assignment: CDR1 SGHRS and CDR2 YFSETQ. The CDR3 covers 16 residues. The V gene lost 0 bases and the J gene lost 1 base, with 14 bases spanning the gap. CDR3 sequence reads: CASSLADSLTSYEQYF. The CDR3 DNA reads TGCGCCAGCAGCTTGGCCGACAGCTTAACATCCTACGAGCAGTACTTC.

The chain employs TRBV30 and TRBJ2-7; 8 nucleotides align to TRBD2. The V and J ends lost 6 bases and 3 bases, in that order; junction bases with no gene match: 4. This CDR3 spans 12 amino acids. CDR1 is GTSNPN and CDR2 is SVGIG in the germline V gene (reference sequence). For the CDR3, the DNA is TGTGCCTGCGGGGGGGGACTCTACGAGCAGTACTTC. This sequence encodes CACGGGLYEQYF.

This chain connects TRBV7-9 to TRBJ1-1; possibly TRBD1 for D (5 bases). The V gene's germline CDR1 is SEHNR and CDR2 FQNEAQ (reference sequence). The CDR3 consists of 15 residues. Trimming removed 5 bases at V and 0 bases at J, with 13 bases between. CDR3 nucleotides: TGTGCCAGCAGCCGTTCGGGGCAGTTGAACACTGAAGCTTTCTTT. Residues: CASSRSGQLNTEAFF.

This clone was observed a few times. The rearrangement uses TRBV5-6 and TRBJ2-7; D may correspond to TRBD1 or TRBD2 (5 bases each). CDR1 is SGHDT, CDR2 YYEEEE, per germline. Deletions cut 0 bases from V and 7 bases from J, with 11 bases between. The CDR3 has 13 residues. CDR3 coding DNA: TGTGCCAGCAGCTTGGCTTGGGACCGGGAGCAGTACTTC. It specifies CASSLAWDREQYF.

This chain links TRBV5-4 with TRBJ2-3; D might be TRBD1 or TRBD2, each matching 5 bases. Trimming took off 5 bases at V and 2 bases at J, with 9 bases between the two ends. CDR3 length: 13 amino acids. Germline V gives CDR1 SGHNT, CDR2 YYREEE (reference sequence). The CDR3 coding sequence is TGTGCCAGCAGAAGGGACCTCACAGATACGCAGTATTTT. Its protein is CASRRDLTDTQYF. Based on the CDR3 plus reference TRBV5-4 and TRBJ2-3, the full variable domain is ETGVTQSPTHLIKTRGQQVTLRCSSQSGHNTVSWYQQALGQGPQFIFQYYREEENGRGNFPPRFSGLQFPNYSSELNVNALELDDSALYLCASRRDLTDTQYFGPGTRLTVL.

Points on this clone: Distinct nucleotide sequences in the sample also encode this CDR3. CDR3 in amino acids: CASSFSRTDTQYF. CDR3 coding DNA: TGTGCCAGCAGCTTCAGTCGCACAGATACGCAGTATTTT. This rearrangement joins TRBV11-2 to TRBJ2-3; D is undetermined. This CDR3 comprises 13 residues. The germline V gene encodes CDR1 SGHAT and CDR2 FQNNGV. Trimming shortened V by 3 bases and J by 1 base, and 5 bases separated the two germline ends.

J is TRBJ1-5 and V is TRBV30; D call uncertain. The germline CDR1 and CDR2 sequences are GTSNPN and SVGIG (reference sequence). The CDR3 has 12 amino acids. The V and J ends lost 7 bases and 0 bases respectively, with 7 bases between them. The CDR3 region has the DNA TGTGCCTCGGGCCATAGCAATCAGCCCCAGCATTTT. This gives the protein CASGHSNQPQHF.

The J gene is TRBJ2-5, the V gene TRBV7-2, with 12 bases that match TRBD2. The CDR3 spans 17 residues. Unmatched junction bases numbered 12, after V lost 5 bases and J lost 5 bases. In germline, CDR1 is SGHTA, CDR2 FQGNSA. The DNA for the CDR3 is TGTGCCAGCAGCCCGGGACTAGCGGGTCAAGGTCGGGAGACCCAGTACTTC. The encoded protein is CASSPGLAGQGRETQYF.

This sequence joins TRBV6-6 and TRBJ1-1, with D hard to call. This CDR3 spans 12 amino acids. Germline V gene data show CDR1 as MNHNY and CDR2 as SVGAGI (reference sequence). V lost 6 bases and J 6 bases, leaving 11 bases between the germline ends. CDR3: CASRSNFPEAFF. The CDR3 coding sequence is TGTGCCAGCAGGTCCAATTTTCCTGAAGCTTTCTTT.

The chain couples TRBV6-5 to TRBJ2-5; 12 bases agree with TRBD1. CDR1 and CDR2 (germline): MNHEY, SVGAGI. The CDR3 totals 15 residues. Losses at the gene ends were 6 bases for V and 4 bases for J; bases not matched to a gene: 6. The CDR3 sequence is CASSTGTGGGETQYF. CDR3 coding DNA: TGTGCCAGCAGCACCGGGACAGGGGGCGGAGAGACCCAGTACTTC.

The chain uses TRBV27 and TRBJ2-7, with 8 bases aligning to TRBD1. CDR3 length: 15 residues. Trimming removed 5 bases from V and 3 bases from J; junction bases left unmatched: 9. Germline assignment: CDR1 MNHEY and CDR2 SMNVEV (reference sequence). CDR3 residues: CASSVQGAFGYEQYF. In nucleotides, the CDR3 is TGTGCCAGCAGTGTTCAGGGGGCTTTTGGCTACGAGCAGTACTTC.

In DNA form, the CDR3 reads TGCGCCAGCAGCCAAGCGGGAGGAGGGAGAGCTAACTATGGCTACACCTTC. It translates to CASSQAGGGRANYGYTF. The chain is built from TRBV4-1 and TRBJ1-2; the D is unclear. The CDR3 contains 17 residues. V lost 1 base and J lost 0, with 15 bases in between. The V gene's germline CDR1 is MGHRA and CDR2 YSYEKL.

This clone occurred a few times. This rearrangement joins TRBV12-5 to TRBJ2-3, with a weak D call TRBD1 (6 bases). The CDR3 totals 16 residues. In germline, CDR1 is LGHNT, CDR2 FRNRAP. The V gene lost 4 bases and the J gene lost 1 base, with 15 bases spanning the gap. The CDR3 sequence is CASGSPTGGGTDTQYF. CDR3 DNA sequence: TGTGCTAGTGGTTCCCCGACAGGTGGGGGCACAGATACGCAGTATTTT.

In its sample, this clone was seen once. The V and J genes are TRBV30 and TRBJ1-1; D gene uncertain. The CDR3 covers 14 residues. Trimming pared 1 base from V and 7 bases from J, leaving 16 bases between. The germline V gene has CDR1 GTSNPN and CDR2 SVGIG (reference sequence). CDR3 nucleotides: TGTGCCTGGAGTGGAGGAAGGCGACTTTATGAAGCTTTCTTT. Translating gives CAWSGGRRLYEAFF.

This clone has a handful of counts. This chain uses TRBV23-1 with TRBJ1-1, with D possibly being TRBD1 (6 bases). Being an ORF, TRBV23-1 has a function that is uncertain. This CDR3 spans 15 amino acids. V shed 2 bases and J shed 3 bases, with 13 bases lying between them. The CDR3 spells CASSQAPDSHTEAFF. The CDR3 DNA is TGCGCCAGCAGTCAAGCTCCGGACAGCCACACTGAAGCTTTCTTT.

The chain recombines TRBV5-6 with TRBJ1-2, with TRBD1 matching 8 bases. Germline lookup yields CDR1 SGHDT and CDR2 YYEEEE. With V trimmed by 7 bases and J by 2 bases, 4 bases remained unmatched. The CDR3 runs to 13 residues. This CDR3 is CASLRTGNYGYTF. CDR3 nucleotides: TGTGCCAGCTTGAGGACAGGGAACTATGGCTACACCTTC.

V usage is TRBV30 and J usage is TRBJ2-7; TRBD2 matches 7 bases. V gave up 4 bases and J gave up 4 bases; unmatched junction bases: 4. The CDR3 has 12 residues. Germline CDR1 reads GTSNPN; CDR2 reads SVGIG (reference sequence). The CDR3 DNA is TGTGCCTGGACGGTCGGGGGGTACGAGCAGTACTTC. As protein: CAWTVGGYEQYF.

This chain joins TRBV30 and TRBJ1-5; no firm D call. V was cut by 3 bases and J by 9 bases, with 12 bases left in between. The CDR3 length is 12 residues. The germline gives CDR1 GTSNPN, CDR2 SVGIG (reference sequence). CDR3 loop: CAWRCGDWPQHF. The CDR3 nucleotides are TGTGCCTGGAGATGTGGGGATTGGCCCCAGCATTTT.

This clone has just one count. This chain connects TRBV13 to TRBJ2-3; 9 nucleotides agree with TRBD1. CDR1 is PRHDT, CDR2 FYEKMQ, per germline (reference sequence). Trimming took 1 base from V and 2 from J; bases not matched to a gene: 4. The CDR3 covers 16 residues. The CDR3 nucleotides are TGTGCCAGCAGCTTAGTGACAGGGGGGTCCACAGATACGCAGTATTTT. Its protein is CASSLVTGGSTDTQYF.

CDR3 amino acids: CASSLMGGPDTQYF. In nucleotides, the CDR3 is TGTGCCAGCAGCTTAATGGGGGGACCAGATACGCAGTATTTT. The chain is built from TRBV7-3 and TRBJ2-3; a weak D match, TRBD2 (6 bases). Trimming left V 1 base short and J 4 bases short, with 9 bases between. The germline V gene has CDR1 SGHTA and CDR2 FQGTGA. CDR3 length: 14 residues.

The chain uses TRBV15 and TRBJ2-2; tentatively, D is TRBD1 (6 bases). The CDR3 runs 15 residues. V was clipped by 5 bases and J by 7 bases, with 17 bases between them. CDR1 and CDR2 (germline): LNHNV, YYDKDF (reference sequence). The CDR3 is CATSGSGALVGELFF. DNA for the CDR3: TGTGCCACCAGCGGATCAGGGGCCCTCGTCGGGGAGCTGTTTTTT.

This clone was counted a few times. The J gene is TRBJ1-2, the V gene TRBV29-1; 9 nucleotides line up with TRBD1. V lost 7 bases and J lost 4; bases outside the gene matches: 7. This CDR3 is built from 13 residues. Germline V gene lookup returns CDR1 SQVTM and CDR2 ANQGSEA. CDR3 DNA sequence: TGCAGCGGGGGTGAGACAGGGGGCTATGGCTACACCTTC. Translating gives CSGGETGGYGYTF.

The rearrangement uses TRBV30 and TRBJ1-1, with a tentative D call TRBD1 (5 bases). The CDR3 runs 13 residues. V was cut by 3 bases and J by 5 bases, with 13 bases left in between. The germline V gene has CDR1 GTSNPN and CDR2 SVGIG (reference sequence). The CDR3 DNA sequence: TGTGCCTGGAGCAGGGATTTGGAAACTGAAGCTTTCTTT. The encoded protein is CAWSRDLETEAFF.

This clone was detected only once. The chain carries TRBV30 and TRBJ1-1; no firm D call. This CDR3 comprises 15 residues. The germline gives CDR1 GTSNPN, CDR2 SVGIG (reference sequence). V lost 0 bases to trimming and J lost 1 base, with 12 bases between them. The CDR3 sequence: CAWSVLGQQNTEAFF. The CDR3 DNA reads TGTGCCTGGAGTGTACTAGGGCAGCAGAACACTGAAGCTTTCTTT. Based on the CDR3 plus reference TRBV30 and TRBJ1-1, the full variable domain is SQTIHQWPATLVQPVGSPLSLECTVEGTSNPNLYWYRQAAGRGLQLLFYSVGIGQISSEVPQNLSASRPQDRQFILSSKKLLLSDSGFYLCAWSVLGQQNTEAFFGQGTRLTVV.

This clone was counted a few times. The V and J genes are TRBV4-3 and TRBJ2-2; 7 positions match TRBD1. V lost 0 bases to trimming and J lost 7 bases; unmatched junction nucleotides: 8. Germline V CDR1 and CDR2: LGHNA, YSLEER. CDR3 length: 16 amino acids. CDR3 amino acids: CASSQESPGGLGELFF. The DNA of the CDR3 is TGCGCCAGCAGCCAAGAGTCCCCAGGGGGTCTCGGGGAGCTGTTTTTT.